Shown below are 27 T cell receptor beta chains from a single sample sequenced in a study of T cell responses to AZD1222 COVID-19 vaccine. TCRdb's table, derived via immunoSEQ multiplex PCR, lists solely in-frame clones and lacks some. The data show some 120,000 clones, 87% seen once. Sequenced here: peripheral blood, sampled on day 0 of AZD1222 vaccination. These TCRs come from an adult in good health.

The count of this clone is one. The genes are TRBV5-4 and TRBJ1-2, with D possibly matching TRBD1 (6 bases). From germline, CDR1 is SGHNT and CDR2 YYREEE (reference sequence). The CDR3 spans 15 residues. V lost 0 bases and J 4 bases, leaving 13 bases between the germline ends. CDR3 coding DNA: TGTGCCAGCAGCTTGGGCACAGGGATACTCTATGGCTACACCTTC. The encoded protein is CASSLGTGILYGYTF. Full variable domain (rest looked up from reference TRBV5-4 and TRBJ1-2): ETGVTQSPTHLIKTRGQQVTLRCSSQSGHNTVSWYQQALGQGPQFIFQYYREEENGRGNFPPRFSGLQFPNYSSELNVNALELDDSALYLCASSLGTGILYGYTFGSGTRLTVV.

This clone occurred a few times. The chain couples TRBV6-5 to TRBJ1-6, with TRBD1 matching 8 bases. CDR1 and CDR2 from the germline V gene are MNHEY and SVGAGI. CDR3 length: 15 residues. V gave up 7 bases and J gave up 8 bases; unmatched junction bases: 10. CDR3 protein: CASTQGAPGHSPLHF. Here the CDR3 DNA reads TGTGCCAGCACCCAGGGGGCCCCCGGCCATTCACCCCTCCACTTT.

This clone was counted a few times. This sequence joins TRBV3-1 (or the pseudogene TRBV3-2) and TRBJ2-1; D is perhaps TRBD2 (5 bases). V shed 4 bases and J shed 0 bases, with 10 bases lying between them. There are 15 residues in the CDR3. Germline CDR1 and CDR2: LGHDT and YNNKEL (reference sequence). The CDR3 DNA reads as TGTGCCAGCAGCCCTGGACTGGCCTCCTACAATGAGCAGTTCTTC. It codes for CASSPGLASYNEQFF.

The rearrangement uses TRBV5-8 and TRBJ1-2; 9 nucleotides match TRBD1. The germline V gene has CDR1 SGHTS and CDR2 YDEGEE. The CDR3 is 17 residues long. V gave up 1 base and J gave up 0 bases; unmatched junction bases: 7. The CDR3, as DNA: TGTGCCAGCAGCTTGAGGGGACAGGGCGATTCTAACTATGGCTACACCTTC. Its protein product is CASSLRGQGDSNYGYTF.

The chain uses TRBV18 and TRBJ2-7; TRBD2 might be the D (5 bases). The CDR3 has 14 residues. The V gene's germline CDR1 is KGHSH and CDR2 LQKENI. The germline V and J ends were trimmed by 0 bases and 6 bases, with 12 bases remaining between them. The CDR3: CASSPPSSSGEQYF. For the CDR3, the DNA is TGTGCCAGCTCACCACCGAGCTCGAGCGGCGAGCAGTACTTC.

CDR3 residues: CASSVQGQDTQYF. DNA of the CDR3: TGTGCCAGCAGCGTACAGGGTCAGGATACGCAGTATTTT. The chain joins TRBV9 to TRBJ2-3; perhaps TRBD1 as D (5 bases). Trimming pared 1 base from V and 6 bases from J, leaving 9 bases between. The CDR3 is 13 amino acids. Germline V lookup: CDR1 SGDLS, CDR2 YYNGEE.

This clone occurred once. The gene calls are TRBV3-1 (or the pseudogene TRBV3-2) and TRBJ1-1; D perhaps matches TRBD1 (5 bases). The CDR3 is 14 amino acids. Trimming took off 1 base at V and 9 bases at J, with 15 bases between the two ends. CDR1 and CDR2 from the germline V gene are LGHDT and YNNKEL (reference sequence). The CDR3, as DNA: TGTGCCAGCAGCCAAGTAGGAAGGGGCCAACAAGCTTTCTTT. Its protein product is CASSQVGRGQQAFF.

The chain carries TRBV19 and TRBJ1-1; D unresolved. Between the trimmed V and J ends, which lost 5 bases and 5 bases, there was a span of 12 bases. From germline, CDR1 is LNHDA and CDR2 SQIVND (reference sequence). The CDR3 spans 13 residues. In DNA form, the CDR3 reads TGTGCCAGTAGTCCGGGTGCCGGGACTGAAGCTTTCTTT. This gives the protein CASSPGAGTEAFF. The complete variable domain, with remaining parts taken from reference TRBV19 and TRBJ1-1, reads DGGITQSPKYLFRKEGQNVTLSCEQNLNHDAMYWYRQDPGQGLRLIYYSQIVNDFQKGDIAEGYSVSREKKESFPLTVTSAQKNPTAFYLCASSPGAGTEAFFGQGTRLTVV.

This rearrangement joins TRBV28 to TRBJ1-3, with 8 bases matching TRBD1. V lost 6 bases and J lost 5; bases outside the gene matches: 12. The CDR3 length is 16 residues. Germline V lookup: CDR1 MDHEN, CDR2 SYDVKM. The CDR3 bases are TGTGCCAGCAGCCTCCCCCGGCCAGGGGGCCGAAACACCATATATTTT. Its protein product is CASSLPRPGGRNTIYF.

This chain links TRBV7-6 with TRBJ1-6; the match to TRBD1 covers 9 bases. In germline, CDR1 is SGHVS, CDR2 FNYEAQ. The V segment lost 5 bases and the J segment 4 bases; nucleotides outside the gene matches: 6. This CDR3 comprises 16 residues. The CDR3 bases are TGTGCCAGCAGCCGACAGGGGGGCGGTTATAATTCACCCCTCCACTTT. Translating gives CASSRQGGGYNSPLHF.

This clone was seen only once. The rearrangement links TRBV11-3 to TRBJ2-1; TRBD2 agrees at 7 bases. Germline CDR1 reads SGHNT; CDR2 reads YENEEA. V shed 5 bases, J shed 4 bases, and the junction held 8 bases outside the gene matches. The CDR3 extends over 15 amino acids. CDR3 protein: CASSGRVEGYNEQFF. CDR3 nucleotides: TGTGCCAGCAGCGGGAGGGTCGAAGGGTACAATGAGCAGTTCTTC.

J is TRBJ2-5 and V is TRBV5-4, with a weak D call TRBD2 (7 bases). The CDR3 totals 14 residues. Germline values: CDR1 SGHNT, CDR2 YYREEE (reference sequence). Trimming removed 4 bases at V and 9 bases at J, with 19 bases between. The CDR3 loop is CASSQVDQGGAQYF. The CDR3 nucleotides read TGTGCCAGCAGCCAAGTGGACCAAGGGGGGGCCCAGTACTTC.

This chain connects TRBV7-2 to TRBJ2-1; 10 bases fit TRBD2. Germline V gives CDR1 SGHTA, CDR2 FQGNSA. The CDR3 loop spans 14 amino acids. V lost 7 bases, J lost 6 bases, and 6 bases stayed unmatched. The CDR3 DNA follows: TGTGCCAGCACCCAGCGGGAGGGTCCCAATGAGCAGTTCTTC. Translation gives CASTQREGPNEQFF. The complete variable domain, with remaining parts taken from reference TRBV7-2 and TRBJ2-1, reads GAGVSQSPSNKVTEKGKDVELRCDPISGHTALYWYRQSLGQGLEFLIYFQGNSAPDKSGLPSDRFSAERTGGSVSTLTIQRTQQEDSAVYLCASTQREGPNEQFFGPGTRLTVL.

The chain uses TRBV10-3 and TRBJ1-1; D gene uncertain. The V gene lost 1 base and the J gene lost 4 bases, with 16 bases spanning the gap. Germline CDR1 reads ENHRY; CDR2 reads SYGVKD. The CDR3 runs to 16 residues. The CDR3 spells CAISEYLGSVITEAFF. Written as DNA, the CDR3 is TGTGCCATCAGTGAGTATTTAGGATCCGTGATCACTGAAGCTTTCTTT.

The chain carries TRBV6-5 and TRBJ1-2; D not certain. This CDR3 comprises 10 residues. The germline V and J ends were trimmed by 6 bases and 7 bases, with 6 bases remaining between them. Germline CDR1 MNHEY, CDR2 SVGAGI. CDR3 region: CASRKAGYTF. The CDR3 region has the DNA TGTGCCAGCAGGAAGGCTGGCTACACCTTC.

The CDR3 bases are TGTGCCAGCACCTCCGGGACAGGGGCCTCACCCCTCCACTTT. This codes for CASTSGTGASPLHF. The V call is TRBV19, the J call TRBJ1-6; 10 bases are shared with TRBD1. This CDR3 region has 14 residues. From germline, CDR1 is LNHDA and CDR2 SQIVND (reference sequence). J lost 10 bases, V lost 9 bases, and 9 bases had no gene match. The entire variable domain, with the rest obtained from reference TRBV19 and TRBJ1-6, is as follows: DGGITQSPKYLFRKEGQNVTLSCEQNLNHDAMYWYRQDPGQGLRLIYYSQIVNDFQKGDIAEGYSVSREKKESFPLTVTSAQKNPTAFYLCASTSGTGASPLHFGNGTRLTVT.

CDR3 DNA sequence: TGTGCCAGCAGGCCGACGGGGACTCAGCCCCAGCATTTT. It yields the protein CASRPTGTQPQHF. The genes are TRBV27 and TRBJ1-5; maybe TRBD1 (5 bases). The CDR3 length is 13 residues. Trimming took off 6 bases at V and 6 bases at J, with 12 bases between the two ends. Germline CDR1 reads MNHEY; CDR2 reads SMNVEV (reference sequence).

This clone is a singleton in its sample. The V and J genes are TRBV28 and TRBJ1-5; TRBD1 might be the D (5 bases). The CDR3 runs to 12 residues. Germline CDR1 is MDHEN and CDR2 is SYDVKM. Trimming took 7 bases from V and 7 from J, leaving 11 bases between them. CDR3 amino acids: CASTMAGQPQHF. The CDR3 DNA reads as TGTGCCAGCACTATGGCAGGGCAGCCCCAGCATTTT.

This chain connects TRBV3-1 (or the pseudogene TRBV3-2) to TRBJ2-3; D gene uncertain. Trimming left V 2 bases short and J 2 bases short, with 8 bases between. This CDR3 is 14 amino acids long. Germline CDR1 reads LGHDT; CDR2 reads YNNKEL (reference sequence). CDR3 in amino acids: CASSQRTLTDTQYF. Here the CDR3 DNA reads TGTGCCAGCAGCCAACGGACCCTCACAGATACGCAGTATTTT.

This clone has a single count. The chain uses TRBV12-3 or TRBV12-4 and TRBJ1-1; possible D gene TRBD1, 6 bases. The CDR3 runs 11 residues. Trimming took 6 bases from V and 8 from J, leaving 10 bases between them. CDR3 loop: CASRGRGEAFF. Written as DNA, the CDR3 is TGTGCCAGCAGAGGCAGGGGCGAAGCTTTCTTT.

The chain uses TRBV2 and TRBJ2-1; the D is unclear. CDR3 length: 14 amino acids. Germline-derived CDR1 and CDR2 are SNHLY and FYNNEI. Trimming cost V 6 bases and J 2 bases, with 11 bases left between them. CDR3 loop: CASRDRITYNEQFF. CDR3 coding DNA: TGTGCCAGCAGGGACCGTATCACCTACAATGAGCAGTTCTTC.

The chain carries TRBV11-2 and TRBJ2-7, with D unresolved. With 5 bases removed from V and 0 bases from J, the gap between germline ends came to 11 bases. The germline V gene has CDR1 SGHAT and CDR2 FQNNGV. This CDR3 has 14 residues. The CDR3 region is CASSLHTGSYEQYF. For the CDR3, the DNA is TGTGCCAGCAGCCTTCATACGGGCTCCTACGAGCAGTACTTC.

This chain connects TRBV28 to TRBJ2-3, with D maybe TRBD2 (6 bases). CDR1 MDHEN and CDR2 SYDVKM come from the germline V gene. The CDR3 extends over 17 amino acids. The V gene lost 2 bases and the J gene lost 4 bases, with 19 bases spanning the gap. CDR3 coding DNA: TGTGCCAGCAGTTTAGGGCGGGGCACAGTATACCCAGATACGCAGTATTTT. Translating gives CASSLGRGTVYPDTQYF.

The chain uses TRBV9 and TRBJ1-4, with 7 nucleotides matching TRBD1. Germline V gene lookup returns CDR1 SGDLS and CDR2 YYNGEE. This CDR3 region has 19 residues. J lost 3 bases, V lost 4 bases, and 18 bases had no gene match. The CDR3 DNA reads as TGTGCCAGCAGCCCAGGTCCAGGGGGACAGAGGGGGTCTAATGAAAAACTGTTTTTT. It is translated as CASSPGPGGQRGSNEKLFF.

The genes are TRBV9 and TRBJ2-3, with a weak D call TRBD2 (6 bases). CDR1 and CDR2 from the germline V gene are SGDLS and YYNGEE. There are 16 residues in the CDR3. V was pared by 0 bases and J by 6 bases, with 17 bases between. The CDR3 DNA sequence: TGTGCCAGCAGCGTAGGGGGTCGGGGGAGTACCGATACGCAGTATTTT. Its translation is CASSVGGRGSTDTQYF.

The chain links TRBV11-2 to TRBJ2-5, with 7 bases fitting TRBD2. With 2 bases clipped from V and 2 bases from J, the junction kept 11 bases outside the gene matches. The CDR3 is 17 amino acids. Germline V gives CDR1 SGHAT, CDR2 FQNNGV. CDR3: CASSLSRGWGGQETQYF. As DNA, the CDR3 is TGTGCCAGCAGCTTAAGTAGAGGGTGGGGGGGACAAGAGACCCAGTACTTC. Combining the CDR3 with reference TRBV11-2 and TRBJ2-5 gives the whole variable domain EAGVAQSPRYKIIEKRQSVAFWCNPISGHATLYWYQQILGQGPKLLIQFQNNGVVDDSQLPKDRFSAERLKGVDSTLKIQPAKLEDSAVYLCASSLSRGWGGQETQYFGPGTRLLVL.

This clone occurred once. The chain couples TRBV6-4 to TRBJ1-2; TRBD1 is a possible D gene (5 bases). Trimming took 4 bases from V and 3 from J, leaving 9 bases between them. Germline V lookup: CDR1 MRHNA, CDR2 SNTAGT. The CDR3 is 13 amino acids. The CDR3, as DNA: TGTGCCAGCAGTGCGGGGGGGTACTATGGCTACACCTTC. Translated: CASSAGGYYGYTF.